This note documents a single T cell receptor (beta chain) sequence. This specimen comes from a study of blood T cell repertoires in COVID-19. Authors' data handling: Estimation of nucleated cell counts relied on the amplification of reference gene primers. Generated by immunoSEQ multiplex PCR, the TCRdb table keeps only in-frame clones and is missing some. Clone size and V and J calls were adopted from that table, with D and trimming inferred from the DNA. This sample carries roughly 120,000 clones, 90% of them seen once, and the ten largest clones take less than 2%. CDR3 size: 15 residues. After removal of 3 bases from V and 7 bases from J, the junction contained 3 bases not matched to a gene. The germline V gene encodes CDR1 KGHDR and CDR2 SFDVKD.

The specimen was peripheral blood. This receptor was taken from a human donor with active COVID-19. The donor label of this sample is uncertain. The chain recombines TRBV24-1 with TRBJ2-1; 12 nucleotides align to TRBD1. The CDR3 spells CATSDGTGGKNEQFF. The DNA for the CDR3 is TGTGCCACCAGTGATGGGACAGGGGGCAAGAATGAGCAGTTCTTC.